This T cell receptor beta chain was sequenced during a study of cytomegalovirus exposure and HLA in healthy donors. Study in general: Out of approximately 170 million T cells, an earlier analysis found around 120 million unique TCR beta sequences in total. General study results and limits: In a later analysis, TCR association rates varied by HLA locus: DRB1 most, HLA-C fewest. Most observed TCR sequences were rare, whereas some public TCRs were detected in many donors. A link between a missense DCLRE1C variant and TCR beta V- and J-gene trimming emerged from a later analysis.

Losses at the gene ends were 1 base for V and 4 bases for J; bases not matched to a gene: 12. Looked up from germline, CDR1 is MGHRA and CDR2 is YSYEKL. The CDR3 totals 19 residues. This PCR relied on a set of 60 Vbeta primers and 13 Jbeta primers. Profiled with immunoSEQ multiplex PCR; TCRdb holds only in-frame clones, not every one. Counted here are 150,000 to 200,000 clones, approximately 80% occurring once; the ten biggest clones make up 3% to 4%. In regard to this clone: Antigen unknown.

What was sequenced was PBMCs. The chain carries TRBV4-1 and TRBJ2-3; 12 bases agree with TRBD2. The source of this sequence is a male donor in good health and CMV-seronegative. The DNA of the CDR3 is TGCGCCAGCAGCCAAGGGAGGCTAGCGGGGGGGCCCCGGCCAGATACGCAGTATTTT. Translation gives CASSQGRLAGGPRPDTQYF.